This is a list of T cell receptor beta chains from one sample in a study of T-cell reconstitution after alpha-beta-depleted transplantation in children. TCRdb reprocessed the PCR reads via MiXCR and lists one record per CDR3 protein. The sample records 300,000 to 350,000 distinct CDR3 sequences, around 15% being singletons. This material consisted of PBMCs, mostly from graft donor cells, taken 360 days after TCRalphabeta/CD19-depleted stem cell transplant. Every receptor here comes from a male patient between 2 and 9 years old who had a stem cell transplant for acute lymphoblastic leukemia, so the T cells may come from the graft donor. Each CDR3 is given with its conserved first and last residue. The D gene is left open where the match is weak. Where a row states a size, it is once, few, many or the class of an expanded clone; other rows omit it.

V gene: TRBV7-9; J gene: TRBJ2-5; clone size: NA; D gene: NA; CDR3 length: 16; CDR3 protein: CASSYAVRGRGETQYF; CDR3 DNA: TGTGCCAGCAGCTACGCGGTGCGAGGCCGGGGAGAGACCCAGTACTTC
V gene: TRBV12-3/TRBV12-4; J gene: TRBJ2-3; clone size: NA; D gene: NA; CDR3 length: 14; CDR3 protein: CASRQGGTTDTQYF; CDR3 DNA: TGTGCCAGCCGCCAGGGGGGCACCACAGATACGCAGTATTTT
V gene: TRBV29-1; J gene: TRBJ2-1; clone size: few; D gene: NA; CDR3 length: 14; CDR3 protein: CSVGPVLGYNEQFF; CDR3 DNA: TGCAGCGTTGGCCCAGTCCTCGGATACAATGAGCAGTTCTTC
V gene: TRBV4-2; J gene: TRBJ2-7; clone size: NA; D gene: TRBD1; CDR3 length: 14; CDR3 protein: CASSLQDRAYEQYF; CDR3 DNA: TGTGCCAGCAGCCTCCAGGACAGGGCGTACGAGCAGTACTTC
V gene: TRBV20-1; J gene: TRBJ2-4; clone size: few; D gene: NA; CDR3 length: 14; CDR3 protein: CSARGERAKNIQYF; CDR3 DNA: TGCAGTGCTAGGGGGGAGAGAGCCAAAAACATTCAGTACTTC
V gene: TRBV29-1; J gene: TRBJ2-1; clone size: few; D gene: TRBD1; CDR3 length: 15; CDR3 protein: CSVVGGGQGIIGQFF; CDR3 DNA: TGCAGCGTTGTGGGTGGGGGACAGGGGATAATCGGGCAGTTCTTC
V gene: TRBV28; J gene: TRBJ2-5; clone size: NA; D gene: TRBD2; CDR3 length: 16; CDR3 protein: CASSLEREGLKETQYF; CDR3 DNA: TGTGCCAGCAGTTTGGAACGGGAGGGCTTGAAGGAGACCCAGTACTTC
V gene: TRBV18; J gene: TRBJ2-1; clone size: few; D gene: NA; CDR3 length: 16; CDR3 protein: CASSPYTRNSYNEQFF; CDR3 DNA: TGTGCCAGCTCACCTTACACCAGGAACTCCTACAATGAGCAGTTCTTC
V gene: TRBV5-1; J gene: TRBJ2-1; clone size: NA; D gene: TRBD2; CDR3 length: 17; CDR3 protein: CASSLGAGTSGYNEQFF; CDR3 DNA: TGCGCCAGCAGCTTGGGCGCCGGGACTAGCGGATACAATGAGCAGTTCTTC
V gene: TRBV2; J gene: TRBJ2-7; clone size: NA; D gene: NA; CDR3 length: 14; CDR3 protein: CASSEAHSSYEQYF; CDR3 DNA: TGTGCCAGCAGTGAAGCGCACTCTTCCTACGAGCAGTACTTC
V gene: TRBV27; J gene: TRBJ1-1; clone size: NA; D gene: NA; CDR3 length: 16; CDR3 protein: CASSLGYSPVYTEAFF; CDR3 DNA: TGTGCCAGCAGTTTAGGGTACAGCCCGGTGTACACTGAAGCTTTCTTT